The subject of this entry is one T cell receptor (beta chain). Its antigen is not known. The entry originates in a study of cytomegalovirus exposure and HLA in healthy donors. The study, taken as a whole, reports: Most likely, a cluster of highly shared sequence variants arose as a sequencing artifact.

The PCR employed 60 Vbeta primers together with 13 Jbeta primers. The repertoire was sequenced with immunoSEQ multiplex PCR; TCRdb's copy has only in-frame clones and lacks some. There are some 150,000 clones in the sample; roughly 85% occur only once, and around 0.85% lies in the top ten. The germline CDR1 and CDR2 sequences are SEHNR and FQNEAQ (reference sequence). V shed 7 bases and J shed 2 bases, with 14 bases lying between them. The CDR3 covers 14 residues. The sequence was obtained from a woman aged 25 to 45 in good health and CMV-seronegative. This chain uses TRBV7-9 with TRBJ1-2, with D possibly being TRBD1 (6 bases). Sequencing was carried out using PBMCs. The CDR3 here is CASTYPGQNYGYTF. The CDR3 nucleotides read TGTGCCAGCACCTATCCCGGACAGAACTATGGCTACACCTTC.